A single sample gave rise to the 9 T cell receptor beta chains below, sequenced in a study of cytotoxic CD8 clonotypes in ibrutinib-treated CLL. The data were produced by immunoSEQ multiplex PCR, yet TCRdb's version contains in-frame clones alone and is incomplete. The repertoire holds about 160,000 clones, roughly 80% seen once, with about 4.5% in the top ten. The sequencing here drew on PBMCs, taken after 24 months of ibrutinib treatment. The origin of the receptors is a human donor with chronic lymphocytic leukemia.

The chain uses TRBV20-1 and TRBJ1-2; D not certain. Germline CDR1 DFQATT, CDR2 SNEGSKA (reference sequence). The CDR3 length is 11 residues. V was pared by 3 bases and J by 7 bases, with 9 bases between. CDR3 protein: CSASGPFGYTF. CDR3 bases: TGCAGTGCTAGCGGTCCTTTTGGCTACACCTTC.

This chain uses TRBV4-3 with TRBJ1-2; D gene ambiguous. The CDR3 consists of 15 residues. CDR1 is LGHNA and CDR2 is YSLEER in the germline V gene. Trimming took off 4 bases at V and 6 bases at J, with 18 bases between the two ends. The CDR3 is CASSPRGEARDGYTF. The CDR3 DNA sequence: TGCGCCAGCAGCCCGCGTGGAGAGGCACGAGATGGCTACACCTTC.

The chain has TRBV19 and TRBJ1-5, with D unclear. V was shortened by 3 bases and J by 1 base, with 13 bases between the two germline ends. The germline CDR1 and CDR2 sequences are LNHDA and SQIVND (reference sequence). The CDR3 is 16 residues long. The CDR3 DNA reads TGTGCCAGTAGTATGCATAAACGAACCAGCAATCAGCCCCAGCATTTT. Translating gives CASSMHKRTSNQPQHF.

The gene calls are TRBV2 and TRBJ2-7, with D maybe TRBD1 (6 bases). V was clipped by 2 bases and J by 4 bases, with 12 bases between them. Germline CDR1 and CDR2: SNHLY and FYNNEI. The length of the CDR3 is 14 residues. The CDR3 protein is CASSEQGRGYEQYF. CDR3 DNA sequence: TGTGCCAGCAGTGAACAGGGCAGGGGTTACGAGCAGTACTTC.

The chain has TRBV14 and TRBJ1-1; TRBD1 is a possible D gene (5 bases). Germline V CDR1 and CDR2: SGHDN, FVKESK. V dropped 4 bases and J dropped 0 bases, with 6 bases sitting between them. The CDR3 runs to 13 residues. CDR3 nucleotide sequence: TGTGCCAGCAGCCGGGGCTTGAACACTGAAGCTTTCTTT. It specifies CASSRGLNTEAFF. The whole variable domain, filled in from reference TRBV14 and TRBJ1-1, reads EAGVTQFPSHSVIEKGQTVTLRCDPISGHDNLYWYRRVMGKEIKFLLHFVKESKQDESGMPNNRFLAERTGGTYSTLKVQPAELEDSGVYFCASSRGLNTEAFFGQGTRLTVV.

CDR3 coding DNA: TGTGCCAGCAGCTTGGGGCCCCCAGATACGCAGTATTTT. Its translation: CASSLGPPDTQYF. The chain recombines TRBV5-8 with TRBJ2-3; D remains ambiguous. V lost 0 bases and J lost 4, with 6 bases in between. The CDR3 runs 13 residues. Per the germline V gene, CDR1 is SGHTS and CDR2 is YDEGEE. The full variable domain, completed using reference TRBV5-8 and TRBJ2-3, is EAGVTQSPTHLIKTRGQQATLRCSPISGHTSVYWYQQALGLGLQFLLWYDEGEERNRGNFPPRFSGRQFPNYSSELNVNALELEDSALYLCASSLGPPDTQYFGPGTRLTVL.

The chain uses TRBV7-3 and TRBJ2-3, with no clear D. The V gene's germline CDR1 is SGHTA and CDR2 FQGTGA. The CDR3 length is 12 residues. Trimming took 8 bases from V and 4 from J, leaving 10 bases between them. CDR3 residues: CASGKSPDTQYF. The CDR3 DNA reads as TGTGCCAGCGGGAAGTCCCCAGATACGCAGTATTTT. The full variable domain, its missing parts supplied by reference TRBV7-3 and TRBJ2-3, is GAGVSQTPSNKVTEKGKYVELRCDPISGHTALYWYRQSLGQGPEFLIYFQGTGAADDSGLPNDRFFAVRPEGSVSTLKIQRTERGDSAVYLCASGKSPDTQYFGPGTRLTVL.

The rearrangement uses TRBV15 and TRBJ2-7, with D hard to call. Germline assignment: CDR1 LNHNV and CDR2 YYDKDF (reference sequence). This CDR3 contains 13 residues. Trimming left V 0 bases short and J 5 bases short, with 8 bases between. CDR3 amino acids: CATSRDGWDEQYF. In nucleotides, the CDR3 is TGTGCCACCAGCAGAGATGGTTGGGACGAGCAGTACTTC. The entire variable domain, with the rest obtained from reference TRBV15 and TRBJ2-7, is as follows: DAMVIQNPRYQVTQFGKPVTLSCSQTLNHNVMYWYQQKSSQAPKLLFHYYDKDFNNEADTPDNFQSRRPNTSFCFLDIRSPGLGDTAMYLCATSRDGWDEQYFGPGTRLTVT.

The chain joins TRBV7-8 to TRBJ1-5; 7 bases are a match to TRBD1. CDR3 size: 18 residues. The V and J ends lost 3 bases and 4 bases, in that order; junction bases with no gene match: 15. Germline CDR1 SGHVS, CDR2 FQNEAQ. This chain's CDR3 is CASSFQRQGVWGNQPQHF. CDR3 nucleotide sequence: TGTGCCAGCAGCTTCCAAAGACAGGGTGTATGGGGGAATCAGCCCCAGCATTTT. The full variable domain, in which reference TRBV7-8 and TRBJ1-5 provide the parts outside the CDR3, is GAGVSQSPRYKVAKRGQDVALRCDPISGHVSLFWYQQALGQGPEFLTYFQNEAQLDKSGLPSDRFFAERPEGSVSTLKIQRTQQEDSAVYLCASSFQRQGVWGNQPQHFGDGTRLSIL.